This T cell receptor beta chain was observed in a study of blood T cell repertoires in COVID-19. Overall study context: From T cells, B-cell-depleted T cells, or PBMCs came the material, which was cDNA or gDNA.

The study counted Cohort 3 donors as recovered given two negative PCRs, clearance, or symptom resolution. Measured with immunoSEQ multiplex PCR; TCRdb has only the in-frame clones, and not every one. The sample has some 250,000 clones, roughly 79% seen once; the top ten hold 14% to 15%. The sequence was collected from a man aged 35-49 years who had recovered from COVID-19. The sample was PBMCs or T cells enriched from blood (not recorded which).

The CDR3 loop is CAWSTRGAVHEQYF. Written as DNA, the CDR3 is TGTGCCTGGAGTACGCGGGGTGCCGTACACGAGCAGTACTTC. V is TRBV30 and J is TRBJ2-7; TRBD2 might be the D (6 bases). CDR1 and CDR2 (germline): GTSNPN, SVGIG (reference sequence). V lost 2 bases and J lost 5, with 16 bases in between. The CDR3 totals 14 residues.